These 3 T cell receptor beta chains came from one sample sequenced in a study of CD8 T cells in ankylosing spondylitis. Via MiXCR, TCRdb re-called the 5' RACE reads, giving one row per CDR3 protein. In the table there are fewer than 250,000 distinct CDR3 sequences, over 9.5% of which are singletons. Sequencing used blood, either unsorted or a sorted T cell fraction (not recorded which). These receptor sequences come from a male donor with ankylosing spondylitis or in good health (not recorded which).

This clonotype occurred many times. The V and J genes are TRBV5-1 and TRBJ2-1, with 10 bases identical to TRBD2. Per germline, CDR1 SGHRS and CDR2 YFSETQ. V dropped 1 base and J dropped 6; count of bases not matched to a gene: 1. The length of the CDR3 is 14 residues. CDR3: CASSLPSGSNEQFF. CDR3 DNA sequence: TGCGCCAGCAGCTTGCCTAGCGGGAGCAATGAGCAGTTCTTC.

This clonotype was observed many times. V and J are TRBV7-8 and TRBJ1-1, with D hard to call. The length of the CDR3 is 14 residues. In germline, CDR1 is SGHVS, CDR2 FQNEAQ. The V and J ends lost 1 base and 4 bases respectively, with 10 bases between them. The CDR3 spells CASSLGVVSTEAFF. Written as DNA, the CDR3 is TGTGCCAGCAGCTTAGGGGTTGTGTCCACTGAAGCTTTCTTT.

The table lists this clonotype with many counts. The chain couples TRBV20-1 to TRBJ2-3, with TRBD2 matching over 10 bases. The J segment lost 4 bases and the V segment lost 6 bases, leaving 7 bases of the junction unmatched. The germline CDR1 and CDR2 sequences are DFQATT and SNEGSKA (reference sequence). The CDR3 consists of 14 residues. DNA of the CDR3: TGCAGTGCCTTAGCGGGAGGTGATCCAGATACGCAGTATTTT. Protein: CSALAGGDPDTQYF.